The 11 T cell receptor beta chains presented below share a single source sample, sequenced in a study of blood T cell repertoires in COVID-19. TCRdb keeps only in-frame clones here, not all; method: immunoSEQ multiplex PCR. The table records about 200,000 clones, about 85% of them present only once. The material sequenced was peripheral blood. The receptors derive from a person aged 65-85 years with COVID-19, enrolled during active disease.

The chain carries TRBV5-6 and TRBJ2-3; D possibly corresponds to TRBD2 (5 bases). The CDR3 is 15 residues long. Germline-derived CDR1 and CDR2 are SGHDT and YYEEEE. Trimming took off 2 bases at V and 4 bases at J, with 14 bases between the two ends. This CDR3 is CASSFGIATSDTQYF. In DNA form, the CDR3 reads TGTGCCAGCAGCTTCGGGATAGCTACGTCAGATACGCAGTATTTT.

The chain has TRBV6-6 and TRBJ1-3; 7 bases are a match to TRBD1. With V trimmed by 5 bases and J by 4 bases, 11 bases remained unmatched. The CDR3 length is 16 residues. Germline CDR1 is MNHNY and CDR2 is SVGAGI (reference sequence). The DNA of the CDR3 is TGTGCCAGCAGTCGAAACAGGGGCTCAGGGGGAAACACCATATATTTT. Its protein product is CASSRNRGSGGNTIYF.

This clone was seen only once. The V call is TRBV3-1 (or the pseudogene TRBV3-2), the J call TRBJ1-2; TRBD1 agrees at 12 bases. Per germline, CDR1 LGHDT and CDR2 YNNKEL (reference sequence). CDR3 size: 16 residues. The ends lost 3 bases at V and 7 bases at J; junction bases unmatched: 9. CDR3 amino acids: CASSQGVGQGAGGYTF. DNA of the CDR3: TGTGCCAGCAGCCAGGGAGTGGGACAGGGGGCCGGTGGCTACACCTTC.

The chain links TRBV19 to TRBJ2-2; 10 positions agree with TRBD2. Germline V gives CDR1 LNHDA, CDR2 SQIVND (reference sequence). This CDR3 contains 15 residues. Trimming removed 7 bases from V and 8 bases from J; junction bases left unmatched: 10. The CDR3: CASKIVTSGIGELFF. The DNA of the CDR3 is TGTGCCAGTAAGATAGTTACTAGCGGGATAGGGGAGCTGTTTTTT. The complete variable domain, with remaining parts taken from reference TRBV19 and TRBJ2-2, reads DGGITQSPKYLFRKEGQNVTLSCEQNLNHDAMYWYRQDPGQGLRLIYYSQIVNDFQKGDIAEGYSVSREKKESFPLTVTSAQKNPTAFYLCASKIVTSGIGELFFGEGSRLTVL.

This clone was observed a few times. This rearrangement joins TRBV3-1 (or the pseudogene TRBV3-2) to TRBJ2-7, with a possible D match to TRBD1 (5 bases). Per germline, CDR1 LGHDT and CDR2 YNNKEL (reference sequence). V dropped 2 bases and J dropped 1 base, with 12 bases sitting between them. This CDR3 has 15 amino acids. The CDR3 reads CASSQQAGISYEQYF. CDR3 DNA sequence: TGTGCCAGCAGCCAACAGGCAGGGATTTCCTACGAGCAGTACTTC.

V usage is TRBV5-1 and J usage is TRBJ1-3; 8 nucleotides match TRBD1. Per the germline V gene, CDR1 is SGHRS and CDR2 is YFSETQ. V gave up 5 bases and J gave up 0 bases; unmatched junction bases: 7. The CDR3 has 16 residues. The chain's CDR3 is CASSTGQGASGNTIYF. The CDR3 DNA reads as TGCGCCAGCAGTACCGGACAGGGAGCCTCTGGAAACACCATATATTTT.

The chain has TRBV6-5 and TRBJ2-2, with D perhaps TRBD2 (7 bases). V lost 9 bases and J lost 4, with 18 bases in between. The germline gives CDR1 MNHEY, CDR2 SVGAGI. CDR3 length equals 15 residues. This chain's CDR3 is CASYVGGAGTGELFF. The CDR3 DNA sequence: TGTGCCAGTTACGTAGGGGGGGCCGGCACCGGGGAGCTGTTTTTT.

V and J are TRBV28 and TRBJ2-1; perhaps TRBD2 as D (6 bases). V lost 3 bases and J lost 14, with 20 bases in between. This CDR3 contains 14 residues. In germline, CDR1 is MDHEN, CDR2 SYDVKM. CDR3 residues: CASSFVGGTMRKFF. The DNA for the CDR3 is TGTGCCAGCAGTTTTGTCGGGGGTACAATGAGGAAGTTCTTC.

The chain employs TRBV6-2 or TRBV6-3 and TRBJ2-7; the match to TRBD2 covers 13 bases. Germline values: CDR1 MNHEY, CDR2 SVGEGT. The CDR3 is 14 amino acids. Unmatched junction bases numbered 0, after V lost 5 bases and J lost 2 bases. The CDR3 DNA follows: TGTGCCAGCAGTACTAGCGGGGGGGCCTACGAGCAGTACTTC. It yields the protein CASSTSGGAYEQYF.

This chain joins TRBV15 and TRBJ2-7; TRBD2 is a possible D gene (6 bases). Germline V gives CDR1 LNHNV, CDR2 YYDKDF (reference sequence). V lost 8 bases to trimming and J lost 3 bases, with 17 bases between them. The CDR3 runs to 14 residues. The CDR3 bases are TGTGCCACCGGCAAAGAGCGGGCCATCTACGAGCAGTACTTC. Translating it yields CATGKERAIYEQYF.

The rearrangement joins TRBV12-2 to TRBJ1-2; TRBD1, the table's D call, lacks a check against the DNA. TRBV12-2 is listed as a pseudogene. The CDR3 sequence is 16 residues long. Here the CDR3 DNA reads TGTGCAAGTCGCTTAGAAGGGGGACAGGCCGACTATGGCTACACCTTC. It is translated as CASRLEGGQADYGYTF.